Listed below are T cell receptor beta chains from one sample, sequenced in a study of blood T cell repertoires in COVID-19. The method was immunoSEQ multiplex PCR; TCRdb's version includes in-frame clones alone and lacks a portion of them. Counted here are 170,000 or so clones, roughly 84% occurring once; the ten biggest clones make up about 14%. Sequenced input: peripheral blood. The source is a man aged 18 to 30 with active or convalescent COVID-19. Each CDR3 is given with its conserved first and last residue. A D gene is named only where the DNA matches it firmly.

TRBV5-8,.,CASSFATLNEETQYF
TRBV19,.,CASTSRGFGELFF
TRBV6-6,TRBD2,CASSYLDRTSSYEQYF
TRBV7-7,.,CASSLGGEQETQYF
TRBV10-1,TRBD1,CASIWDRLSYEQYF
TRBV5-1,TRBD1,CASSLGDRDPTGELFF
TRBV21-1,.,CASKIGQGQAKNIQYF
TRBV4-3,TRBD1,CASSQNILTGGQSLRYGYTF
TRBV10-3,.,CAISELTGEQYF
TRBV10-3,TRBD1,CAINTGQQETQYF
TRBV6-5,.,CASSYSFGGNTGELFF
TRBV2,TRBD2,CASSRASGSTDTQYF
TRBV11-2,TRBD1,CASSSGQGGKLFF